The present TCR beta chain was sequenced within a study of shared clonotypes between healthy human individuals (TCRdb year 2020). Regarding the study in general: Three men and a couple of women, aged 18 to 49 years, made up the cohort. Libraries were prepared and TCR repertoires were sequenced by different laboratories using diverse techniques, in order to increase sequencing depth and limit assay-specific biases. Each donor's leukapheresis produced roughly between about 0.8 and 8.9 billion PBMCs. The study deeply sequenced blood TCR repertoires of roughly five healthy adults to estimate repertoire size and the extent of clonotype sharing between individuals. For each donor, CD4 naive and CD4 memory were each given three plates, CD8 naive was given two plates, and CD8 memory was given one plate.

TCR CDR3 regions were amplified from genomic DNA by multiplex PCR using the deep immunoSEQ assay. Genomic DNA extracted from each cell subset was distributed evenly over all wells of several immunoSEQ 96-well plates, and each plate served as one replicate. For sorted subsets, roughly 0.2 ug genomic DNA, equal to about 30,000 T cell genomes, was loaded into each replicate PCR. Purified libraries were measured with a Qubit 3.0 fluorometer, size-checked on a Bioanalyzer 2100, and measured again with the KAPA Library Quantification kit. Every immunoSEQ 96-well plate was sequenced on a dedicated single-read 150-cycle Illumina NextSeq 550 flow cell. The source study handled its data this way. Because the immunoSEQ output held only junctional sequences and lacked quality scores, the filtering could not match the filtering applied to full-length reads. Sequences were annotated with PyIR, a Python wrapper for IgBLAST v1.9, and V/J genes and CDR3 were assigned using IMGT germline references. Reads with weak V/J assignments (E-value above 1e-6), missing CDR3, stop codons, out-of-frame junctions, or ambiguous translated residues were removed. V3J clonotypes were defined by identical inferred V gene, J gene, and CDR3 amino acid sequence. To compute the percentage overlap between repertoires, the number of shared unique clonotypes was divided by the size of the smaller repertoire. Richness of each repertoire was evaluated using RTK rarefaction, the Chao1 estimator, and Recon v2.1 estimates of unobserved clonotypes. Generation probabilities were computed with OLGA for all TCRbeta clonotypes obtained by the gDNA method from several donors. Drawn from immuneACCESS, this table holds only the in-frame rearrangements with V and J called that TCRdb kept. Clones are partly lost; checked studies trace under half to an unresolved V gene and leave the rest unexplained. The D gene and trimming were derived from the DNA, and the V and J assignments and clone size from that table. The sample includes roughly 770,000 clones, with about 97% observed a single time. The ten largest clones represent less than 0.25% of the sample.

Clipping removes 0 bases from V and 3 bases from J, with 2 as the unmatched junction base count. The CDR3 runs 16 residues from the cysteine to the phenylalanine. Of all the DNA, just the CDR3 is kept, 48 bases in frame from base 1. Looking up the germline V gene (reference sequence) yields CDR1 WNHNN and CDR2 SYGVQD. The paper's findings and limits, for the study overall: The genetic and exposure-history diversity represented was limited by the small number of donors. Even with the large sequencing depth, rarefaction of the sorted-subset datasets indicated that sequencing was incomplete. Based on pairwise subsampling, the degree of clonotype sharing among donors was expected to be affected by sequencing depth. Clonotypes shared by all four sorted-subset donors showed higher generation probabilities than non-shared clonotypes. When a handful of donors were compared, the shared fraction of clonotypes was 5% to 6.5% for naive CD4, 3% to 4% for naive CD8, roughly 2.5% for memory CD4, and around 0.4% for memory CD8. Sampling was restricted to blood, and TCR repertoires in tissues likely differ from the TCR repertoires found in blood. Naive subsets generally had larger estimated clonotype richness than memory subsets did.

CD8 naive samples consisted of CD45RO-negative cells that were positively selected for CCR7, yielding a CD45RA+CCR7+ population without TemRA cells. The donors were healthy, HIV-negative adults with no recently reported acute infections or vaccinations. Only Caucasian adults living in Nashville, Tennessee, USA were represented among the donors. Blood was obtained by leukapheresis, after which PBMCs were separated by Ficoll-Histopaque density gradient centrifugation and cryopreserved in liquid nitrogen vapor phase. Purity and quantity of every magnetically sorted T cell population were checked by analytical flow cytometry. From each sorted fraction, genomic DNA was isolated and quantified by UV absorbance on a Nanodrop 2000c. This clone was recorded only once. This clone's antigen is unknown. The record has no base qualities; no much larger clone is one base away.

The rearrangement joined TRBV10-1 to TRBJ2-1, with TRBD1 identical over 10 junction bases. This receptor was identified in a man between 25 and 39 years old in good health. The sample taken for sequencing was naive CD8+ T cells sorted from blood. Sample cell subset or site, as interpreted from the label and publication: CD45RA+CCR7+. The sequence in DNA is TGCGCCAGCAGTGAGTCGGGACAGGGGAACTACAATGAGCAGTTCTTC. Its translation is CASSESGQGNYNEQFF.